This T cell receptor (beta chain) was identified during a study of PD-L1 blockade in urothelial cancer. Assay used: immunoSEQ multiplex PCR; TCRdb lists only in-frame clones, some missing. The sample has more than 95,000 clones; around 86% are singletons. Time point specified: peripheral blood 6 weeks after treatment start. The source is a man aged 50 to 60 with urothelial cancer. Source: PBMCs, taken around atezolizumab (anti-PD-L1) treatment.

This CDR3 is CASSQNWETRQADIYF. In DNA, the CDR3 is TGTGCCAGCAGCCAAAATTGGGAGACGCGCCAGGCTGACATATATTTT. The chain has TRBV14 and TRBJ1-3; no firm D call. V was shortened by 2 bases and J by 12 bases, with 23 bases between the two germline ends. Germline V lookup: CDR1 SGHDN, CDR2 FVKESK. The CDR3 is made up of 16 amino acids.